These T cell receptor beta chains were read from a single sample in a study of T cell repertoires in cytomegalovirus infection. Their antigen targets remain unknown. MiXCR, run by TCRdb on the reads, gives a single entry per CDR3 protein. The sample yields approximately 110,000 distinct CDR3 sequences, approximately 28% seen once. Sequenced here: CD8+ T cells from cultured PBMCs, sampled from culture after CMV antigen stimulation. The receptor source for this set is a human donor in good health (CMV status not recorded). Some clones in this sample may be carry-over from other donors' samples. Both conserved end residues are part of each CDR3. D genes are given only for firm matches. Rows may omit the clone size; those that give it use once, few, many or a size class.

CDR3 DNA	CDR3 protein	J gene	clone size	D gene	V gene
TGTGCCAGCAGCTTAGGGAGGGGAACTAGCGGGGGGCCGAATGAGCAGTTCTTC	CASSLGRGTSGGPNEQFF	TRBJ2-1	.	TRBD2	TRBV11-3
TGTGCCAGCAGTTTCAGTGGAGGGGGCAGAACTGAAGCTTTCTTT	CASSFSGGGRTEAFF	TRBJ1-1	.	TRBD1	TRBV27
TGCAGTGCTAGAGATCAAGCGGCCGGCTACGAGCAGTACTTC	CSARDQAAGYEQYF	TRBJ2-7	few	.	TRBV20-1
TGTGCCAGCAATTACTCGAAAACAGGGGTCTCCTACGAGCAGTACTTC	CASNYSKTGVSYEQYF	TRBJ2-7	once	TRBD1	TRBV6-2/TRBV6-3
TGTGCCAGTAGTAGGGGACAGGGACCCTACGAGCAGTACTTC	CASSRGQGPYEQYF	TRBJ2-7	many	TRBD1	TRBV19
TGTGCCAGCAGCTTAGTTCCAGCGGGGGGGCAAGAGACCCAGTACTTC	CASSLVPAGGQETQYF	TRBJ2-5	many	TRBD2	TRBV7-8
TGTGCCAGCAGTTTAGGGGATGGCTACACCTTC	CASSLGDGYTF	TRBJ1-2	.	.	TRBV12-3/TRBV12-4
TGTGCCAGCAGCCAAGAGCCCCCTGAAGCTTTCTTT	CASSQEPPEAFF	TRBJ1-1	.	.	TRBV3-1
TGTGCCAGCAGTGAACTAGGGGGGCCGGAGACCCAGTACTTC	CASSELGGPETQYF	TRBJ2-5	.	.	TRBV6-1
TGTGCCAGTAGTATTGAGGGGTATGGCTACACCTTC	CASSIEGYGYTF	TRBJ1-2	.	.	TRBV19
TGTGCCAGCAGCCAGCTCTACGAGCAGTACTTC	CASSQLYEQYF	TRBJ2-7	.	.	TRBV14
TGTGCCAGCAGCTCCGGCAGGGGCTACGAGCAGTACTTC	CASSSGRGYEQYF	TRBJ2-7	.	.	TRBV25-1
TGTGCCAGTAGTATGGACAGGAGTTTGGAGCAGTACTTC	CASSMDRSLEQYF	TRBJ2-7	.	TRBD1	TRBV19
TGCGCCAGCAGCGTGGGACAGGGCTGGGAGACCCAGTACTTC	CASSVGQGWETQYF	TRBJ2-5	.	TRBD1	TRBV5-1
TGTGCCAGCAGCAGGGACAACCTAATGGGAGGCTACACCTTC	CASSRDNLMGGYTF	TRBJ1-2	.	.	TRBV7-2
TGTGCCAGTAGTATAGCGGGCAGGATCTCCTACGAGCAGTACTTC	CASSIAGRISYEQYF	TRBJ2-7	few	.	TRBV19
TGCGCCAGCAGCCAAGATCTTAAGGGTTACGAGCAGTACTTC	CASSQDLKGYEQYF	TRBJ2-7	.	.	TRBV4-1
TGTGCCAGCAGCTTATGGGGGGAGCTGTTTTTT	CASSLWGELFF	TRBJ2-2	.	.	TRBV11-2
TGTGCCAGCAGTTCGCCTACCTCCTACAATGAGCAGTTCTTC	CASSSPTSYNEQFF	TRBJ2-1	.	.	TRBV2
TGTGCCAGCAGCGCCTTTGGGCGGGGAGTTCGCAATGAGCAGTTCTTC	CASSAFGRGVRNEQFF	TRBJ2-1	.	.	TRBV2
TGTGCCAGCAGTTTCTCAAGCAGCCGGAATCAGCCCCAGCATTTT	CASSFSSSRNQPQHF	TRBJ1-5	.	.	TRBV28
TGTGCCAGCAGTGAACGCGCAGTGGGCTCTGGAAACACCATATATTTT	CASSERAVGSGNTIYF	TRBJ1-3	.	.	TRBV2
TGTGCCAGCTCACCCGACCGGGACAGGGCGTACGAGCAGTACTTC	CASSPDRDRAYEQYF	TRBJ2-7	.	TRBD1	TRBV18
TGTGCCAGCAGTGTTACAGGGACCGAAGAGACCCAGTACTTC	CASSVTGTEETQYF	TRBJ2-5	.	.	TRBV28
TGTGCCAGTAGTCCGCCGGGAAATGAAGCTTTCTTT	CASSPPGNEAFF	TRBJ1-1	.	.	TRBV19
TGTGCCAGCATCGGACTAGCGGGGGTTGGCGGGGAGCTGTTTTTT	CASIGLAGVGGELFF	TRBJ2-2	.	TRBD2	TRBV6-1
TGTGCCAGCAGTTACGTGAGCGGAAATCAGCCCCAGCATTTT	CASSYVSGNQPQHF	TRBJ1-5	.	.	TRBV6-6
TGTGCCACCAGCGCATCCGGGGCGCGGTATGAGCAGTTCTTC	CATSASGARYEQFF	TRBJ2-1	.	.	TRBV24-1
TGTGCCAGCAGCTTAGGGGACAGGCCCCACGAGCAGTACTTC	CASSLGDRPHEQYF	TRBJ2-7	few	TRBD1	TRBV7-9
TGTGCCAGCAGCCGTAGCGGGGGGGCGGCAGATACGCAGTATTTT	CASSRSGGAADTQYF	TRBJ2-3	many	TRBD2	TRBV7-2
TGCAGTGCTCGATTACAGGGTCAGGGACACGAGCAGTACTTC	CSARLQGQGHEQYF	TRBJ2-7	once	.	TRBV20-1
TGTGCCAGCAGCTTCGGAACCCCTCACACAGATACGCAGTATTTT	CASSFGTPHTDTQYF	TRBJ2-3	.	.	TRBV7-6
TGTGCCATCAGTAGGGACAACACTGAAGCTTTCTTT	CAISRDNTEAFF	TRBJ1-1	.	.	TRBV10-3
TGTGCCAGCAGTGAAGCCGGGGGAAGCGAACAGCCCCAGCATTTT	CASSEAGGSEQPQHF	TRBJ1-5	few	.	TRBV6-1
TGTGCCAGCAGAATACAGGGGGCTGCTGAAAAACTGTTTTTT	CASRIQGAAEKLFF	TRBJ1-4	.	TRBD1	TRBV27
TGTGCCACCAGCAGAGGACCTACCACCGCGGCTGGCTACACCTTC	CATSRGPTTAAGYTF	TRBJ1-2	.	.	TRBV15
TGTGCCAGCAGCTTATCTGGTCTAGCTGAAGCTTTCTTT	CASSLSGLAEAFF	TRBJ1-1	.	.	TRBV5-4
TGTGCCAGCAGTTTCGTCCCCCACGAGCAGTACTTC	CASSFVPHEQYF	TRBJ2-7	.	.	TRBV12-3/TRBV12-4
TGTGCCAGCAGTTACTCTTCGGTGGTAGCGGGGGGCCGAAGCTCCTACAATGAGCAGTTCTTC	CASSYSSVVAGGRSSYNEQFF	TRBJ2-1	.	TRBD2	TRBV6-5
TGTGCCAGCAGGCCCGGGCCCGACAGGGATGGTGGCTACACCTTC	CASRPGPDRDGGYTF	TRBJ1-2	few	TRBD1	TRBV6-6
TGTGCCTGGAGTGTAGTTCGGGGGGTAGGCAATGAGCAGTTCTTC	CAWSVVRGVGNEQFF	TRBJ2-1	.	TRBD2	TRBV30
TGTGCCAGCACCGAAAGCGGGGGGAACACCGGGGAGCTGTTTTTT	CASTESGGNTGELFF	TRBJ2-2	few	TRBD2	TRBV2
TGTGCCAGCAGCTTAGTTTATGGGCCAGATACGCAGTATTTT	CASSLVYGPDTQYF	TRBJ2-3	few	.	TRBV11-1
TGTGCCAGCAAAACGGGACAGATGCTAACCTACGAGCAGTACTTC	CASKTGQMLTYEQYF	TRBJ2-7	many	TRBD1	TRBV2
TGTGCCACCAAAGGACTAGCGGCCGCCAATGAGCAGTTCTTC	CATKGLAAANEQFF	TRBJ2-1	.	TRBD2	TRBV15
TGTGCCAGCAGTGATCCTAACACTGAAGCTTTCTTT	CASSDPNTEAFF	TRBJ1-1	.	.	TRBV2
TGTGCCAGCAGTTTCCGAGGACAGTCGTCCTACGAGCAGTACTTC	CASSFRGQSSYEQYF	TRBJ2-7	few	.	TRBV28
TGCAGCGTGGCCCCGGCCGGGTTAGGCACAGATACGCAGTATTTT	CSVAPAGLGTDTQYF	TRBJ2-3	.	.	TRBV29-1